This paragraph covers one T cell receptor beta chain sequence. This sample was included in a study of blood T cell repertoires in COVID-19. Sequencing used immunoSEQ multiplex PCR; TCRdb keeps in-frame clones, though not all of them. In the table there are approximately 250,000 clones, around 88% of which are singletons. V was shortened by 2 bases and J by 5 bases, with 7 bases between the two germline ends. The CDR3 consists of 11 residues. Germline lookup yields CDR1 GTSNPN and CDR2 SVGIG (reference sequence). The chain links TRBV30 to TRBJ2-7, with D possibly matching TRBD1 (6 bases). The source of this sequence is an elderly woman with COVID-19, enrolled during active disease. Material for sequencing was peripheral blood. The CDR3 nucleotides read TGTGCCTGGAGTACAGGGAACGAGCAGTACTTC. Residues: CAWSTGNEQYF. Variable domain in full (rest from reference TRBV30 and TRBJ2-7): SQTIHQWPATLVQPVGSPLSLECTVEGTSNPNLYWYRQAAGRGLQLLFYSVGIGQISSEVPQNLSASRPQDRQFILSSKKLLLSDSGFYLCAWSTGNEQYFGPGTRLTVT.